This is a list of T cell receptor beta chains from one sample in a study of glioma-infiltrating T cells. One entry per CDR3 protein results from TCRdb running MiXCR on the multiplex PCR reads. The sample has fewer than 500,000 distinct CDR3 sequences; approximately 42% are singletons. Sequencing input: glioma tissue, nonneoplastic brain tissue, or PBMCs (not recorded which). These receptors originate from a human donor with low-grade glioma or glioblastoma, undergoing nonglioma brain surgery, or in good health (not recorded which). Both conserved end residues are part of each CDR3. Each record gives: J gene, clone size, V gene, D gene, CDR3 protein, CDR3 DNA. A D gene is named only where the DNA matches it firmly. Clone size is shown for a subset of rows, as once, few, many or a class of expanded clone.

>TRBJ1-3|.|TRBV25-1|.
CASTPVGSGNTIYF
TGTGCCAGCACCCCCGTGGGCTCTGGAAACACCATATATTTT
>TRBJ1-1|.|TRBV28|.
CASSLKAVNAEAFF
TGTGCCAGCAGTTTAAAGGCAGTGAACGCTGAAGCTTTCTTT
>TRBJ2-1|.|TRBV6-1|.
CASSLRTNGSNNEQFF
TGTGCCAGCAGTTTAAGGACTAACGGGAGTAACAATGAGCAGTTCTTC
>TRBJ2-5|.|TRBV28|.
CASSTRVGVSARSQETQYF
TGTGCCAGCAGCACCCGGGTAGGGGTAAGCGCCAGAAGCCAAGAGACCCAGTACTTC
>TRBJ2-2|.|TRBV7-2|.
CASSLGTHTGELFF
TGTGCCAGCAGCTTAGGGACTCACACCGGGGAGCTGTTTTTT
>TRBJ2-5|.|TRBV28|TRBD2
CASSFRLTSGRFHETQYF
TGTGCCAGCAGTTTCCGCCTTACTAGCGGGAGGTTCCATGAGACCCAGTACTTC
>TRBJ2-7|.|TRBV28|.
CASSYILSVRYEQYF
TGTGCCAGCAGTTACATCCTGTCAGTCCGTTACGAGCAGTACTTC
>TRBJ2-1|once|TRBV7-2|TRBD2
CASSPGPPGLGAYNEQFF
TGTGCCAGCAGCCCAGGGCCCCCGGGACTAGGGGCGTACAATGAGCAGTTCTTC
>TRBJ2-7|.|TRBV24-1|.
CATSDFWTESGQYF
TGTGCCACCAGTGATTTCTGGACGGAATCGGGGCAGTACTTC
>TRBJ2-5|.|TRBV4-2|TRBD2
CASSQEKAGGRGETQYF
TGTGCCAGCAGCCAAGAGAAAGCGGGAGGGCGGGGAGAGACCCAGTACTTC
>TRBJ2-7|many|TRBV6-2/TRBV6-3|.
CASSPPGIEQYF
TGTGCCAGCAGTCCCCCGGGGATCGAGCAGTACTTC
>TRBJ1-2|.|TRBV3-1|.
CASSQSSDIYGYTF
TGTGCCAGCAGCCAATCCTCGGACATTTACGGCTACACCTTC
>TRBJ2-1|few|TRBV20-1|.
CSARDSRRFSSYNEQFF
TGCAGTGCTAGAGATTCGAGGAGGTTCAGCTCCTACAATGAGCAGTTCTTC
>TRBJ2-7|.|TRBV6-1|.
CASGQPGHSYGQYF
TGTGCCAGCGGGCAACCGGGACACTCCTACGGGCAGTACTTC
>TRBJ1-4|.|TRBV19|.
CASSKSPTDNEKLFF
TGTGCCAGTAGTAAGAGCCCGACCGATAATGAAAAACTGTTTTTT
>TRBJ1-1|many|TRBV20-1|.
CSASQGWMNTEAFF
TGCAGTGCTAGTCAGGGTTGGATGAACACTGAAGCTTTCTTT
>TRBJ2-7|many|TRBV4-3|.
CASSLGQGRYEQYF
TGTGCCAGCAGTTTGGGTCAGGGTCGGTACGAGCAGTACTTC
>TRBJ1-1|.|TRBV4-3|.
CASSQDRLRGVNTEAFF
TGCGCCAGCAGCCAAGATAGGCTCCGGGGGGTGAACACTGAAGCTTTCTTT
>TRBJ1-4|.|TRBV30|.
CAWSVRGHPNEKLFF
TGTGCCTGGAGTGTCAGGGGACATCCAAATGAAAAACTGTTTTTT
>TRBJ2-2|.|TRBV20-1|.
CSARDWVDTGGLFF
TGCAGTGCTAGAGATTGGGTGGACACCGGGGGGCTGTTCTTT
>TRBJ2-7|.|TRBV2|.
CASTGLLYEQYF
TGTGCCAGCACCGGACTTCTCTACGAGCAGTACTTC
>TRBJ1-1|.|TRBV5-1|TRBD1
CASSLAKRQGLNTEAFF
TGCGCCAGCAGCTTGGCCAAGCGACAGGGCCTGAACACTGAAGCTTTCTTT
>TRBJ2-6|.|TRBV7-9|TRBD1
CASSPPLGQGSSGANVLTF
TGTGCCAGCAGCCCCCCTCTAGGACAGGGCTCTTCTGGGGCCAACGTCCTGACTTTC
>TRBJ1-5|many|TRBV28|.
CASSLYSPGWVGQPQHF
TGTGCCAGCAGTTTATATAGCCCGGGCTGGGTCGGACAGCCCCAGCATTTT
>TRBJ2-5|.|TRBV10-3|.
CAISTLGTQQEETQYF
TGTGCCATCAGCACACTAGGGACTCAGCAGGAAGAGACCCAGTACTTC